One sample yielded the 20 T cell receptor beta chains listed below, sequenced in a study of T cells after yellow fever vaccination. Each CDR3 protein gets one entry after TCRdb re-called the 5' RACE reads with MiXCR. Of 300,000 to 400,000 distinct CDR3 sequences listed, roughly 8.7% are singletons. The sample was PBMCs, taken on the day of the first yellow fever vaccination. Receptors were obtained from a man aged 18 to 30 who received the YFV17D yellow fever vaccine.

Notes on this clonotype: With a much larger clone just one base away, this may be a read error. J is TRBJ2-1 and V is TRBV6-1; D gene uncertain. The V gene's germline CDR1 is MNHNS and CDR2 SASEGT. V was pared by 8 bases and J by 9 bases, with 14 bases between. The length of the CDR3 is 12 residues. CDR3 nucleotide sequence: TGTGCCAGCTCGGATAACGGGTTTGAGCAGTTCTTC. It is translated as CASSDNGFEQFF.

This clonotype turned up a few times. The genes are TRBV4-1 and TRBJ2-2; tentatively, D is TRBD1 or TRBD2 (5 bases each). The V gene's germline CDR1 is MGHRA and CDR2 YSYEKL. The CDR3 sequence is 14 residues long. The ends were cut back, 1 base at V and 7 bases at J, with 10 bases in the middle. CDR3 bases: TGCGCCAGCAGCCAAGTCGGGGCGGTCGGGGAGCTGTTTTTT. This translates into CASSQVGAVGELFF.

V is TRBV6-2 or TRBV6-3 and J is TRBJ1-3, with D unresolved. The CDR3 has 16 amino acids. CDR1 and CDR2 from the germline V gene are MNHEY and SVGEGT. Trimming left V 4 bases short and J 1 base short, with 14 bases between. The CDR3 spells CASSFGPEHSGNTIYF. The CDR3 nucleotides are TGTGCCAGCAGTTTCGGCCCGGAACATTCTGGAAACACCATATATTTT.

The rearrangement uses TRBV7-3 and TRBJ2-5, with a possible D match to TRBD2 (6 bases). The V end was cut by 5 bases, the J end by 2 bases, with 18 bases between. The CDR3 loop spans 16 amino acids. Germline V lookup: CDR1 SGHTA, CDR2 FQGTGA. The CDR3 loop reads CASSLLSRDSQETQYF. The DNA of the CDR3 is TGTGCCAGCAGCCTGCTCTCTAGGGACTCGCAAGAGACCCAGTACTTC.

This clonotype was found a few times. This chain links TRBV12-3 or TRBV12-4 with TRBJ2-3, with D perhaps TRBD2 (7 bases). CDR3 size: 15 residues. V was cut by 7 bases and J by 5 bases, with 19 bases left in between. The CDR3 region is CASTRWGGGEDTQYF. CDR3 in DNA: TGTGCCAGCACCCGATGGGGGGGCGGTGAAGATACGCAGTATTTT.

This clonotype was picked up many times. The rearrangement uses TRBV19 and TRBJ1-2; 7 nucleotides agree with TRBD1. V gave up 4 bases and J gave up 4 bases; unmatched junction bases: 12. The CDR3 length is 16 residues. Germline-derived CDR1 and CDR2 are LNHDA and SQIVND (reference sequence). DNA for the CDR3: TGTGCCAGTAGTAATCAACCGGGACAGAAGATCTATGGCTACACCTTC. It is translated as CASSNQPGQKIYGYTF.

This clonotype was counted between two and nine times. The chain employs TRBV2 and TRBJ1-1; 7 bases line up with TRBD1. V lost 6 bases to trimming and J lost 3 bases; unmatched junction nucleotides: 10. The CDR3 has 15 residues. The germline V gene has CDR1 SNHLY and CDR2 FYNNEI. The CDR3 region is CASRWTGSGDTEAFF. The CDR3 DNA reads TGTGCCAGCAGGTGGACAGGATCCGGGGACACTGAAGCTTTCTTT.

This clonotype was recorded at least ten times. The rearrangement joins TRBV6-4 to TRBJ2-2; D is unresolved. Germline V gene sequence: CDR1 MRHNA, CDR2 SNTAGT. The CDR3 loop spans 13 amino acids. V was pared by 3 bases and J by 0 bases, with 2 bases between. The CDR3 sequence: CASSEANTGELFF. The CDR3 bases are TGTGCCAGCAGTGAGGCGAACACCGGGGAGCTGTTTTTT.

CDR3 in DNA: TGTGCCAGCAGCGGTGACACCTACGAGCAGTACGTC. This codes for CASSGDTYEQYV. This chain uses TRBV6-2 or TRBV6-3 with TRBJ2-7; D gene ambiguous. V was clipped by 6 bases and J by 2 bases, with 8 bases between them. This CDR3 comprises 12 residues. Germline CDR1 reads MNHEY; CDR2 reads SVGEGT.

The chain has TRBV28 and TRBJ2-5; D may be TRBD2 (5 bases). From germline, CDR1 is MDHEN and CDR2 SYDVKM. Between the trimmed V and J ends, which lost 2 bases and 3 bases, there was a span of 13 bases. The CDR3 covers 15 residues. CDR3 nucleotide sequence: TGTGCCAGCAGTTTACTAGCAGGTTGGAAAGAGACCCAGTACTTC. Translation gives CASSLLAGWKETQYF.

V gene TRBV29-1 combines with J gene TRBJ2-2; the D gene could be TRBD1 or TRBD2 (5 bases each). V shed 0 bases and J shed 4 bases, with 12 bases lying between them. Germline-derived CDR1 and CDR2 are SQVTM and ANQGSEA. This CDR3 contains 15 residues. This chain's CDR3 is CSVEEGESSTGELFF. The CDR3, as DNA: TGCAGCGTTGAAGAGGGGGAATCTAGCACCGGGGAGCTGTTTTTT.

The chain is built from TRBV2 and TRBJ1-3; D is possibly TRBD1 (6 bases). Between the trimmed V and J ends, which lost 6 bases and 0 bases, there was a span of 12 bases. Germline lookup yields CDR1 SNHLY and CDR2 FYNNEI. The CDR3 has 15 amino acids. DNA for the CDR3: TGTGCCAGCAGGGAACAGGGAAGCTCTGGAAACACCATATATTTT. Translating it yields CASREQGSSGNTIYF.

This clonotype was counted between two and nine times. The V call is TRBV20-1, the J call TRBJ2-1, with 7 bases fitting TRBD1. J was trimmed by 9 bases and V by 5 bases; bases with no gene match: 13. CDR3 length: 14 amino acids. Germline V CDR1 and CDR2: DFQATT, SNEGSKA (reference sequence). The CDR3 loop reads CSARSSGGHGEQFF. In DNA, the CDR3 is TGCAGTGCTCGTTCGTCAGGGGGTCACGGTGAGCAGTTCTTC.

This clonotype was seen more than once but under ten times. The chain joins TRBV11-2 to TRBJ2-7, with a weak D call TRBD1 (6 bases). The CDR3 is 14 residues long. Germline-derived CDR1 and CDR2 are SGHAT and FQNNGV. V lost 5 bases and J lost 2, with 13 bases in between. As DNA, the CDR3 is TGTGCCAGCAGCCGCGACTGGGACACCTACGAGCAGTACTTC. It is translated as CASSRDWDTYEQYF.

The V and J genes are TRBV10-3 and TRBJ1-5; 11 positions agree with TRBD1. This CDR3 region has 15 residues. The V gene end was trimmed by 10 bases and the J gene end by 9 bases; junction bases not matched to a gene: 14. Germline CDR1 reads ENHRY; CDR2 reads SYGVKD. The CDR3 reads CATGPGQGGGPPQHF. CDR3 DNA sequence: TGTGCCACCGGACCGGGACAGGGGGGCGGACCGCCCCAGCATTTT.

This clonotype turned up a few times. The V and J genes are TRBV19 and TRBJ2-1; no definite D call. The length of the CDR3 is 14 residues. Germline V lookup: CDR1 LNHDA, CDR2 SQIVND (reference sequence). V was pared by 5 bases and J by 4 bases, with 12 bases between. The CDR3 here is CASSAAAFYNEQFF. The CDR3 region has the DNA TGTGCCAGTAGTGCGGCAGCCTTTTACAATGAGCAGTTCTTC. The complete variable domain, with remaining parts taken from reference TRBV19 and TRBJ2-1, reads DGGITQSPKYLFRKEGQNVTLSCEQNLNHDAMYWYRQDPGQGLRLIYYSQIVNDFQKGDIAEGYSVSREKKESFPLTVTSAQKNPTAFYLCASSAAAFYNEQFFGPGTRLTVL.

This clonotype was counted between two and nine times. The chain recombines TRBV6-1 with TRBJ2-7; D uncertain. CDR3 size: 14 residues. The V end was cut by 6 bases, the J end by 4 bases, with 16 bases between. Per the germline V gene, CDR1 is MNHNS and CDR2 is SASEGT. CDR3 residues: CASRTAIYLYEQYF. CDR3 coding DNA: TGTGCCAGCAGAACAGCCATATACCTTTACGAGCAGTACTTC.

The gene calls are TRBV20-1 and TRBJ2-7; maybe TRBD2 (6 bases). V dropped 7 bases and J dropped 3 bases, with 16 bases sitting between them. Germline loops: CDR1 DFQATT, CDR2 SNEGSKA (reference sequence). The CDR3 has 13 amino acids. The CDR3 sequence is CSVTDPGVYEQYV. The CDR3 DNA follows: TGCAGTGTCACCGATCCGGGGGTCTACGAGCAGTACGTC.

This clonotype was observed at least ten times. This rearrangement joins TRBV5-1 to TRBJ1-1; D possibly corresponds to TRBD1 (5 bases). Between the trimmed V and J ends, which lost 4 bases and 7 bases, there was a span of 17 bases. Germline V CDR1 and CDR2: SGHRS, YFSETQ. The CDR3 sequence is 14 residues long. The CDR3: CASSADTTGIEAFF. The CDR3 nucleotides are TGCGCCAGCAGCGCAGATACCACAGGTATTGAAGCTTTCTTT.

CDR3 DNA: TGTGCCAGCAGCCCTGGGATCTCTAACTATGGCTACACCTTC. Its protein product is CASSPGISNYGYTF. The chain links TRBV5-5 to TRBJ1-2; D unresolved. The CDR3 covers 14 residues. Trimming stripped 4 bases from V and 0 bases from J, with 10 bases between. From germline, CDR1 is SGHKS and CDR2 YYEKEE (reference sequence).